The clone carrying this T cell receptor (delta chain) showed up just a few times. The data are from a study of gamma-delta T cells after stem cell transplantation. Per the germline V gene, CDR1 is TSWWSYY and CDR2 is QGS. After removal of 0 bases from V and 4 bases from J, the junction contained 30 bases not matched to a gene. The CDR3 loop spans 25 amino acids. TCRdb re-analyzed the RT-PCR reads via CATT. The sample lists about 2,500 delta-chain clones, about 21% occurring once. This chain uses TRDV1 with TRDJ1; 12 bases are a match to TRDD3. This clonotype was sampled from a human donor. It is not recorded whose cells these are; they may come from a transplant donor. The material sequenced was gamma-delta T cells. The CDR3 spells CALGELRISFLTLILGDTSYDKLIF. Here the CDR3 DNA reads TGTGCTCTTGGGGAACTAAGAATCTCGTTCCTTACCCTAATACTGGGGGATACATCCTACGATAAACTCATCTTT.